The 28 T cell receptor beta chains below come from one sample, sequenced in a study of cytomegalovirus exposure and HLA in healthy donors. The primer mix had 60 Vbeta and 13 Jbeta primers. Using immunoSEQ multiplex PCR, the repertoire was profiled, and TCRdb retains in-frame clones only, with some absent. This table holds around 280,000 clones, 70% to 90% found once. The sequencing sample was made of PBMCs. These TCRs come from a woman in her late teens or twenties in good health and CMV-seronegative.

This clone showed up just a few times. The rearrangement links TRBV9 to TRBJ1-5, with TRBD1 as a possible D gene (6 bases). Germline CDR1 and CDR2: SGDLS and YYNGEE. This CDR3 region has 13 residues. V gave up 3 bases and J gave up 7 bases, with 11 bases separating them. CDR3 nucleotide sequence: TGTGCCAGCAGCGAGGGGGGGAGGCAGCCCCAGCATTTT. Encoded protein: CASSEGGRQPQHF.

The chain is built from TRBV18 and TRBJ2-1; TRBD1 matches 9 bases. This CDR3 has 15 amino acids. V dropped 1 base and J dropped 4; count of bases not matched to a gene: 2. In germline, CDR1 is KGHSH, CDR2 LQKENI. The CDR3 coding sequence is TGTGCCAGCTCACCACAACAGGGGGCTTACAATGAGCAGTTCTTC. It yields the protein CASSPQQGAYNEQFF.

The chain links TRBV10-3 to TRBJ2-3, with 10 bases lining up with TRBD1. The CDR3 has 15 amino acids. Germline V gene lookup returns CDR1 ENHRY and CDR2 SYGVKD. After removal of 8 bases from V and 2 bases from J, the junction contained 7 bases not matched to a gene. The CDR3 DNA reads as TGTGCCATCCGGGCCGGACAGGGGGACACAGATACGCAGTATTTT. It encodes CAIRAGQGDTDTQYF.

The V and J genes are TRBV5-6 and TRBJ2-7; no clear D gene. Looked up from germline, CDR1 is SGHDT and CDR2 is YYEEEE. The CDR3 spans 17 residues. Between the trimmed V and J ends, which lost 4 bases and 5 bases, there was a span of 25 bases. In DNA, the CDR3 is TGTGCCAGCAGCGCCGTACACCTGGCTGGGCAGACGGACGAGCAGTACTTC. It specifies CASSAVHLAGQTDEQYF.

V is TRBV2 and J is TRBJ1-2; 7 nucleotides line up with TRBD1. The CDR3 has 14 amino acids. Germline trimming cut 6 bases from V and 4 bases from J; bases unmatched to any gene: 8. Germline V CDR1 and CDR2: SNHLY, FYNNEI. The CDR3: CASSDAQGGYGYTF. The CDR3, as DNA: TGTGCCAGCAGCGACGCCCAGGGGGGCTATGGCTACACCTTC.

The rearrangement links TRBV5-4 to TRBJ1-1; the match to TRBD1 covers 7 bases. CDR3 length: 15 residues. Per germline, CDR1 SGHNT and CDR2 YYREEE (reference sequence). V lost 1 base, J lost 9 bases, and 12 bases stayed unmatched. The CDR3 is CASSLFDRVTKQAFF. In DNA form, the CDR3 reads TGTGCCAGCAGCTTGTTTGACAGGGTGACCAAACAAGCTTTCTTT.

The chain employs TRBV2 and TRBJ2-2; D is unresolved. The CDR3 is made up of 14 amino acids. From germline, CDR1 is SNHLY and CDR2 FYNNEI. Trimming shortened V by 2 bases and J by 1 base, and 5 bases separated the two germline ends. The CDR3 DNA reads TGTGCCAGCAGTGAACGGAGGAACACCGGGGAGCTGTTTTTT. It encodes CASSERRNTGELFF.

The CDR3 spells CASSYTTGGMGTEAFF. Here the CDR3 DNA reads TGTGCCAGCAGTTACACAACAGGGGGTATGGGCACTGAAGCTTTCTTT. The chain links TRBV6-5 to TRBJ1-1, with TRBD1 matching over 8 bases. This CDR3 spans 16 amino acids. The V gene's germline CDR1 is MNHEY and CDR2 SVGAGI. V was pared by 2 bases and J by 4 bases, with 9 bases of the junction left unmatched.

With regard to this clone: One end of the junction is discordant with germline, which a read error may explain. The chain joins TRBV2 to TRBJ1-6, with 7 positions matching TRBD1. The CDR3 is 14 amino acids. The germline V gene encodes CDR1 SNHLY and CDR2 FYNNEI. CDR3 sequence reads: CASSELGGGSPLYF. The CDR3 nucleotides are TGTGCCAGCAGTGAATTAGGGGGCGGATCACCCCTCTACTTT.

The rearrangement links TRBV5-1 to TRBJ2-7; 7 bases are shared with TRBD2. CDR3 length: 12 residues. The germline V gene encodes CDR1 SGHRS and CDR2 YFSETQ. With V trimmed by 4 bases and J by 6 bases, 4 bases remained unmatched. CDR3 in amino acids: CASSPGGAEQYF. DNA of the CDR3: TGCGCCAGCAGCCCGGGGGGAGCCGAGCAGTACTTC.

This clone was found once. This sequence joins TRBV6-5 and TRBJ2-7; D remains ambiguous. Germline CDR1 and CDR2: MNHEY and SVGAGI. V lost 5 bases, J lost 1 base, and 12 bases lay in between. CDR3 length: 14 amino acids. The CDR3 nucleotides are TGTGCCAGCAGTAGATTCGCAGATTCCTACGAGCAGTACTTC. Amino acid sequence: CASSRFADSYEQYF.

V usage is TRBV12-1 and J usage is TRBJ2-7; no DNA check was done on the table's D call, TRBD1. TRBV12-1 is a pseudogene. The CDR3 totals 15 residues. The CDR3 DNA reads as TGTGCCAGCAGCTTTTGGGACAGGCGGGACTACGAGCAGTACTTC. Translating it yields CASSFWDRRDYEQYF.

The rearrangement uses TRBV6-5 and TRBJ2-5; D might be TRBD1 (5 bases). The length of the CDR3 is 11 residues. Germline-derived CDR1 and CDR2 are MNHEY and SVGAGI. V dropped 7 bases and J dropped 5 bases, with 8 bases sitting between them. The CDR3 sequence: CASTGYETQYF. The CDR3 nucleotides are TGTGCCAGCACAGGGTACGAGACCCAGTACTTC.

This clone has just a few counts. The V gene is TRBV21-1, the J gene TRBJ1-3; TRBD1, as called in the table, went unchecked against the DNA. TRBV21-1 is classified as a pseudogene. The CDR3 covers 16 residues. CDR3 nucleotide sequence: TGTGCCAGCAGAGAAGGGGGACAGGACTCTGGAAACACCATATATTTT. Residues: CASREGGQDSGNTIYF.

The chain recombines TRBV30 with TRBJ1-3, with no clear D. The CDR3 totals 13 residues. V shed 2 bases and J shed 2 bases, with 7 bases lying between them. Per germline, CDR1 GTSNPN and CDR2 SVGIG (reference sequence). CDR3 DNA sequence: TGTGCCTGGAGTATAGCAGCTGGAAACACCATATATTTT. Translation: CAWSIAAGNTIYF. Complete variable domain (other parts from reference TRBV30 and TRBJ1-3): SQTIHQWPATLVQPVGSPLSLECTVEGTSNPNLYWYRQAAGRGLQLLFYSVGIGQISSEVPQNLSASRPQDRQFILSSKKLLLSDSGFYLCAWSIAAGNTIYFGEGSWLTVV.

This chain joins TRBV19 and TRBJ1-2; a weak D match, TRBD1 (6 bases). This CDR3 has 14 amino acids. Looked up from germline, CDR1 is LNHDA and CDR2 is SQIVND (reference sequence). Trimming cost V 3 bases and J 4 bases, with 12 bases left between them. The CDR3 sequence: CASSIPGGAYGYTF. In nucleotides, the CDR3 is TGTGCCAGTAGTATTCCGGGGGGCGCCTATGGCTACACCTTC.

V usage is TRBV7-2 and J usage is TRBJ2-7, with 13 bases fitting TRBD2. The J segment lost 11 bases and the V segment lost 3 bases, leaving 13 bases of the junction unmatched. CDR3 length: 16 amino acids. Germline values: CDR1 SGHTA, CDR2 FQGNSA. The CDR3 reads CASSFFQTSGGPFEYF. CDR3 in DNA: TGTGCCAGCAGCTTTTTCCAGACTAGCGGGGGGCCTTTTGAGTACTTC. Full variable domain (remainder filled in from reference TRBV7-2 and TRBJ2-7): GAGVSQSPSNKVTEKGKDVELRCDPISGHTALYWYRQSLGQGLEFLIYFQGNSAPDKSGLPSDRFSAERTGGSVSTLTIQRTQQEDSAVYLCASSFFQTSGGPFEYFGPGTRLTVT.

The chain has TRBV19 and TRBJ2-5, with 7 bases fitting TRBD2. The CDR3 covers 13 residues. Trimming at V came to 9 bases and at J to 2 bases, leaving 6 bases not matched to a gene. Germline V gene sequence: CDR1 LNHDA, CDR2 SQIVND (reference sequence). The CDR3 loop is CASGGSAQETQYF. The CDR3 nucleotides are TGTGCCAGCGGGGGGTCCGCGCAAGAGACCCAGTACTTC. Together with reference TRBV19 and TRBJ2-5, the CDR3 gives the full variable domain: DGGITQSPKYLFRKEGQNVTLSCEQNLNHDAMYWYRQDPGQGLRLIYYSQIVNDFQKGDIAEGYSVSREKKESFPLTVTSAQKNPTAFYLCASGGSAQETQYFGPGTRLLVL.

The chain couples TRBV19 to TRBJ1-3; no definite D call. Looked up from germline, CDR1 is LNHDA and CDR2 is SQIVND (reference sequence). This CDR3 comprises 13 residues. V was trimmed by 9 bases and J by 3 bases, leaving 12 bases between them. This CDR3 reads CASAPPGGNTIYF. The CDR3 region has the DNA TGTGCCAGCGCCCCCCCGGGTGGAAACACCATATATTTT.

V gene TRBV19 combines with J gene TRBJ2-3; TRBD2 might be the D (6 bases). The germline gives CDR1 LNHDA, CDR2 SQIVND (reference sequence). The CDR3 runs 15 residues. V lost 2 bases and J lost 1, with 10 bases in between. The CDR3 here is CASSIPGGGTDTQYF. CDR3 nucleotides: TGTGCCAGTAGTATACCGGGCGGGGGCACAGATACGCAGTATTTT.

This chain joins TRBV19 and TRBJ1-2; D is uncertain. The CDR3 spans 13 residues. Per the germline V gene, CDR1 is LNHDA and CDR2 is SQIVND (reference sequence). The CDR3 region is CAAGEPGFYGYTF. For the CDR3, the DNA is TGTGCTGCCGGCGAACCGGGGTTCTATGGCTACACCTTC.

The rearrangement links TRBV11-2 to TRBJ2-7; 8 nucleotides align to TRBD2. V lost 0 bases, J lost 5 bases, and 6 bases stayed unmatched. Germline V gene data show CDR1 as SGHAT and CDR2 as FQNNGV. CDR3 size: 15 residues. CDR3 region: CASSLERGGRNEQYF. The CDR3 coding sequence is TGTGCCAGCAGCTTAGAACGGGGGGGCCGCAACGAGCAGTACTTC.

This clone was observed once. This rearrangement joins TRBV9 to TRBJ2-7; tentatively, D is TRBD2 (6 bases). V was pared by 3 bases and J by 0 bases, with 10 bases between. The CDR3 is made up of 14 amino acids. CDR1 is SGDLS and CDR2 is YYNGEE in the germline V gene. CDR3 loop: CASSAAGLSYEQYF. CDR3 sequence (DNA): TGTGCCAGCAGCGCCGCGGGACTCTCCTACGAGCAGTACTTC.

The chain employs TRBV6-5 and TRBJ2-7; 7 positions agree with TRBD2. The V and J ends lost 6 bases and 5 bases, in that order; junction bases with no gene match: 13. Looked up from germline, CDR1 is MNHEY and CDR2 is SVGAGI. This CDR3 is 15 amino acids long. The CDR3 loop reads CASRAGRGKSDEQYF. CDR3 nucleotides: TGTGCCAGCAGGGCAGGGAGGGGAAAATCGGACGAGCAGTACTTC.

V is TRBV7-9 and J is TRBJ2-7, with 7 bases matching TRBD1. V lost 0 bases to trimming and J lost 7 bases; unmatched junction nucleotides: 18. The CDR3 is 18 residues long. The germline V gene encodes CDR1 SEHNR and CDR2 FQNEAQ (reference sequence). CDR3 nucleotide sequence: TGTGCCAGCAGCTTAGCCTCCTCCTTCGTCGGACAGGCCGCGGAGCAGTACTTC. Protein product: CASSLASSFVGQAAEQYF.

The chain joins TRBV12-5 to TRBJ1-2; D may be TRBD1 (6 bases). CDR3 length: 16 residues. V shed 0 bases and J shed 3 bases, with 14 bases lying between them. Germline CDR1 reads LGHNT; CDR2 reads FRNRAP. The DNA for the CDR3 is TGTGCTAGTGGTTTGGTACGGGCAGGGGTGGACTATGGCTACACCTTC. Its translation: CASGLVRAGVDYGYTF.

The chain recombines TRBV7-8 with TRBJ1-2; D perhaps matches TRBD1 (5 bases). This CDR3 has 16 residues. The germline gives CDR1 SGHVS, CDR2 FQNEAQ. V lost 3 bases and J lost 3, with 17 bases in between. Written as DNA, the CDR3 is TGTGCCAGCAGCTTCAGGGACCTGGGAGGCCACTATGGCTACACCTTC. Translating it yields CASSFRDLGGHYGYTF.

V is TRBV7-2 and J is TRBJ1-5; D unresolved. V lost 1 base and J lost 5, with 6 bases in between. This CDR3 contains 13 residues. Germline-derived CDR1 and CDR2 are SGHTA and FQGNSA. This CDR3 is CASSLGPDQPQHF. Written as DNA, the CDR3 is TGTGCCAGCAGCTTAGGCCCGGATCAGCCCCAGCATTTT.